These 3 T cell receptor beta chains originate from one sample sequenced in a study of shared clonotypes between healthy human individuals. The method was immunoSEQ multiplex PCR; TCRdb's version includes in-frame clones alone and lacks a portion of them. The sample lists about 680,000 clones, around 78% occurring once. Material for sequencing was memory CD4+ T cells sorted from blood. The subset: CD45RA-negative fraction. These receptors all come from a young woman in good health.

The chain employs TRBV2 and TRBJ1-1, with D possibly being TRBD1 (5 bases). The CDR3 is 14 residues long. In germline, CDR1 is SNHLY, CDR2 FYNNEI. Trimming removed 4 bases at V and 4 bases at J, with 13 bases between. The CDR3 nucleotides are TGTGCCAGCAGTGGACAGTACGCGTCCACTGAAGCTTTCTTT. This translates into CASSGQYASTEAFF. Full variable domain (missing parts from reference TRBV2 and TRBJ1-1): EPEVTQTPSHQVTQMGQEVILRCVPISNHLYFYWYRQILGQKVEFLVSFYNNEISEKSEIFDDQFSVERPDGSNFTLKIRSTKLEDSAMYFCASSGQYASTEAFFGQGTRLTVV.

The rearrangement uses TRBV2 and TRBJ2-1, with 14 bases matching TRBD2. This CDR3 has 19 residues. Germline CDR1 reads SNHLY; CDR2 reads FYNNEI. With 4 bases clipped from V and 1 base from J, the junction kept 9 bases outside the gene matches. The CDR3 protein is CASSGMGLAGVLSYNEQFF. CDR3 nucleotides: TGTGCCAGCAGTGGAATGGGACTAGCGGGAGTTTTGTCCTACAATGAGCAGTTCTTC.

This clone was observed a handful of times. In DNA form, the CDR3 reads TGTGCCAGCAGTCCCGGGACAGGATTTTCTAGCTCCTACAATGAGCAGTTCTTC. The encoded protein is CASSPGTGFSSSYNEQFF. The genes are TRBV7-6 and TRBJ2-1, with 8 bases fitting TRBD1. The CDR3 loop spans 18 amino acids. Germline assignment: CDR1 SGHVS and CDR2 FNYEAQ. Trimming cost V 6 bases and J 0 bases; bases outside gene matches: 13.